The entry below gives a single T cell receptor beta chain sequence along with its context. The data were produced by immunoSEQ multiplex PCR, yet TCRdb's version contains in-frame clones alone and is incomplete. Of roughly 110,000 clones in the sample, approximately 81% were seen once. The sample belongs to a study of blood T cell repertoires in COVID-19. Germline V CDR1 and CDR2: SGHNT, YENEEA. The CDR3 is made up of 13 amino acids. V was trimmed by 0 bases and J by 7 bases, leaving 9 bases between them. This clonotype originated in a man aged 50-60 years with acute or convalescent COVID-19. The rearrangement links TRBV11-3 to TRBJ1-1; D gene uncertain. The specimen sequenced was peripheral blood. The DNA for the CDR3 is TGTGCCAGCAGCTTAGATCTGGGAGGTGAAGCTTTCTTT. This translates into CASSLDLGGEAFF.